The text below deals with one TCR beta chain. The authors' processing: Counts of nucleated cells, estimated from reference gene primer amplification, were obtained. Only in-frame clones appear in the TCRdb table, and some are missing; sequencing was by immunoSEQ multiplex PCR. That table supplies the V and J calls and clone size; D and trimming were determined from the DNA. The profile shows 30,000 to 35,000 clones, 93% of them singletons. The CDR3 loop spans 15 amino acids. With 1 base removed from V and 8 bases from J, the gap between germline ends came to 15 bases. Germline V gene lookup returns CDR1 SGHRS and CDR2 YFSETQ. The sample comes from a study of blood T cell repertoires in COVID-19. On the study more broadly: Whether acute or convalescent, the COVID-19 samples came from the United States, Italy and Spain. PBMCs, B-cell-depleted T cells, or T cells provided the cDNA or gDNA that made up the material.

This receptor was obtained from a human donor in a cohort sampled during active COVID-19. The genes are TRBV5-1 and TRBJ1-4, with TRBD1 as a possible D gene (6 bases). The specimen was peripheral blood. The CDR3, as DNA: TGCGCCAGCAGCTTGAGTACAGGGAGTGAGGAAAAACTGTTTTTT. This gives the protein CASSLSTGSEEKLFF.